Each of the 28 T cell receptor beta chains below was sequenced from the same sample in a study of regulatory T cells in long-lasting Graves disease. Documented time point: newly diagnosed GD, antithyroid drugs for less than 3 months. Preparation of the TCR library used RNA extracted from PBMCs. Sequencing libraries for TCR beta were prepared with iRepertoire HTBI primers and Arm-PCR of CDR3 regions. TCRdb called the multiplex PCR reads again in MiXCR, with one record for every CDR3 protein. This sample has 550,000 to 650,000 distinct CDR3 sequences, with about 16% found just once. Separately, the same data were catalogued under a study of T cells in Graves' hyperthyroidism and ophthalmopathy.

This material consisted of peripheral blood mononuclear cells (PBMCs), taken at new diagnosis, from a patient treated with antithyroid drugs. The receptors were gathered from a man aged 18-30 years with Graves disease.

In this sample, this clonotype turned up many times. The rearrangement uses TRBV11-2 and TRBJ2-7, with D perhaps TRBD2 (5 bases). CDR1 and CDR2 (germline): SGHAT, FQNNGV. V was cut by 4 bases and J by 2 bases, with 12 bases left in between. The CDR3 runs 14 residues. The DNA for the CDR3 is TGTGCCAGCAGCTCCCTCGGGGAGACCTACGAGCAGTACTTC. It encodes CASSSLGETYEQYF.

In its sample, this clonotype was seen a few times. The rearrangement uses TRBV7-3 and TRBJ1-3, with 7 bases aligning to TRBD1. The germline CDR1 and CDR2 sequences are SGHTA and FQGTGA. This CDR3 has 17 residues. The V segment lost 4 bases and the J segment 0 bases; nucleotides outside the gene matches: 9. CDR3 DNA sequence: TGTGCCAGCAGCTCGCCGGGACAGCTCCTCTCTGGAAACACCATATATTTT. Protein: CASSSPGQLLSGNTIYF.

This clonotype has at least ten counts. This rearrangement joins TRBV27 to TRBJ1-4; D is unresolved. The CDR3 is made up of 14 amino acids. V was trimmed by 5 bases and J by 5 bases, leaving 12 bases between them. The germline V gene encodes CDR1 MNHEY and CDR2 SMNVEV (reference sequence). CDR3 loop: CASSTVGLNEKLFF. In DNA form, the CDR3 reads TGTGCCAGCAGTACGGTCGGCTTGAATGAAAAACTGTTTTTT.

In its sample, this clonotype was seen many times. This chain joins TRBV10-3 and TRBJ2-1; tentative D call: TRBD1 (6 bases). The CDR3 totals 14 residues. Germline V CDR1 and CDR2: ENHRY, SYGVKD. Trimming took 6 bases from V and 8 from J, leaving 17 bases between them. The CDR3 protein is CAISAGAQEDEQFF. The DNA for the CDR3 is TGTGCCATCAGCGCAGGGGCGCAGGAGGATGAGCAGTTCTTC.

In this sample, this clonotype turned up many times. One junction end does not reproduce the germline sequence, and a read error may be involved. The CDR3: CASSLVLTDTQYF. In DNA form, the CDR3 reads TGTGCCAGCAGCTTGGTGCTCACAGATACGCAGTATTTT. This chain connects TRBV5-1 to TRBJ2-3; D not resolved. The CDR3 is 13 residues long. Germline assignment: CDR1 SGHRS and CDR2 YFSETQ.

In this sample, this clonotype turned up many times. The chain recombines TRBV30 with TRBJ1-1, with 9 bases lining up with TRBD1. V gave up 1 base and J gave up 5 bases; unmatched junction bases: 8. CDR3 length: 15 residues. From germline, CDR1 is GTSNPN and CDR2 SVGIG (reference sequence). The DNA of the CDR3 is TGTGCCTGGAGTGGCGGACAGGGGAGGAGGACTGAAGCTTTCTTT. Translation: CAWSGGQGRRTEAFF.

The chain recombines TRBV27 with TRBJ2-2, with D perhaps TRBD2 (5 bases). The CDR3 consists of 16 residues. From germline, CDR1 is MNHEY and CDR2 SMNVEV (reference sequence). Trimming took 2 bases from V and 6 from J, leaving 16 bases between them. DNA of the CDR3: TGTGCCAGCAGTTTAGTCGGGGTCCGGTTCCCCGGGGAGCTGTTTTTT. It codes for CASSLVGVRFPGELFF.

This clonotype was found a few times. This may be a read error: a much more frequent sequence differs by one nucleotide. V and J are TRBV11-2 and TRBJ1-3; maybe TRBD1 (5 bases). Germline CDR1 and CDR2: SGHAT and FQNNGV. The CDR3 has 17 residues. The CDR3 DNA reads as TGTGCCAGCGGCTTAGTTACAGGCGGCAGCTCTGGAAACACCATATATTTT. This encodes CASGLVTGGSSGNTIYF.

This clonotype was picked up many times. The chain links TRBV20-1 to TRBJ2-7; maybe TRBD1 (5 bases). V lost 2 bases, J lost 6 bases, and 17 bases lay in between. Germline CDR1 reads DFQATT; CDR2 reads SNEGSKA (reference sequence). The CDR3 is 14 residues long. CDR3 coding DNA: TGCAGTGCTAGAAGCAGGGTGGTTCTGGGCGAGCAGTACTTC. Translating gives CSARSRVVLGEQYF.

This clonotype appeared a single time. The V and J genes are TRBV4-3 and TRBJ1-4; D remains ambiguous. This CDR3 region has 13 residues. Trimming shortened V by 4 bases and J by 12 bases, and 15 bases separated the two germline ends. Germline CDR1 is LGHNA and CDR2 is YSLEER. CDR3 amino acids: CASSRPTKVELFF. The CDR3 region has the DNA TGCGCCAGCAGCCGACCGACGAAAGTAGAACTGTTTTTT.

The rearrangement joins TRBV13 to TRBJ2-7; 9 bases agree with TRBD2. V was pared by 7 bases and J by 3 bases, with 13 bases of the junction left unmatched. CDR3 size: 16 residues. Germline values: CDR1 PRHDT, CDR2 FYEKMQ (reference sequence). Here the CDR3 DNA reads TGTGCCAGCACCAAAGTCCCTAGCGGGGCCAACTACGAGCAGTACTTC. It codes for CASTKVPSGANYEQYF.

This clonotype was picked up a small number of times. Possible read error: a much larger clone is one base away. The V and J genes are TRBV28 and TRBJ2-7; 7 bases match TRBD1. Losses at the gene ends were 7 bases for V and 0 bases for J; bases not matched to a gene: 3. This CDR3 spans 13 amino acids. Germline V gene sequence: CDR1 MDHEN, CDR2 SYDVKM. Written as DNA, the CDR3 is TGTGCCAGCAACCGGGACAGCTCCTACGAGCAGTACTTC. Translated: CASNRDSSYEQYF.

This clonotype was seen repeatedly, ten times or more. The rearrangement uses TRBV30 and TRBJ1-4; D call uncertain. Germline V gene data show CDR1 as GTSNPN and CDR2 as SVGIG (reference sequence). The CDR3 has 12 amino acids. Trimming stripped 1 base from V and 10 bases from J, with 10 bases between. CDR3 protein: CAWSASSGKLFF. CDR3 nucleotides: TGTGCCTGGAGTGCTAGCTCCGGAAAACTGTTTTTT.

Ten or more counts support this clonotype. The chain couples TRBV30 to TRBJ2-5; D remains unclear. The V gene lost 5 bases and the J gene lost 6 bases, with 10 bases spanning the gap. This CDR3 contains 11 residues. The germline CDR1 and CDR2 sequences are GTSNPN and SVGIG (reference sequence). DNA of the CDR3: TGTGCCTGGTCCGGTGAGCAGACCCAGTACTTC. Amino acids: CAWSGEQTQYF.

This clonotype was recorded many times. The chain uses TRBV12-3 or TRBV12-4 and TRBJ2-2, with 13 bases lining up with TRBD2. The CDR3 consists of 16 residues. Trimming cost V 2 bases and J 6 bases; bases outside gene matches: 3. CDR3 nucleotides: TGTGCCAGCAGTTTATGGGGACTAGCGGGACCCGGGGAGCTGTTTTTT. This encodes CASSLWGLAGPGELFF.

This clonotype was seen ten or more times. V is TRBV7-9 and J is TRBJ2-1; 7 bases match TRBD1. Germline V gives CDR1 SEHNR, CDR2 FQNEAQ (reference sequence). V was pared by 2 bases and J by 5 bases, with 12 bases of the junction left unmatched. This CDR3 has 17 amino acids. CDR3 protein: CASSLIGWDRGDNEQFF. CDR3 DNA: TGTGCCAGCAGCTTAATTGGATGGGACAGAGGGGACAATGAGCAGTTCTTC. Filled out from reference TRBV7-9 and TRBJ2-1, the complete variable domain reads DTGVSQNPRHKITKRGQNVTFRCDPISEHNRLYWYRQTLGQGPEFLTYFQNEAQLEKSRLLSDRFSAERPKGSFSTLEIQRTEQGDSAMYLCASSLIGWDRGDNEQFFGPGTRLTVL.

In its sample, this clonotype was seen a few times. CDR3 loop: CASSLFSGGRSEKLFF. The CDR3 bases are TGTGCCAGCAGCTTGTTCTCGGGAGGGAGATCAGAAAAACTGTTTTTT. The chain is built from TRBV5-6 and TRBJ1-4; D not certain. This CDR3 comprises 16 residues. The V end lost 1 base, the J end lost 8 bases, and 18 bases lay between the germline ends. Germline-derived CDR1 and CDR2 are SGHDT and YYEEEE.

J is TRBJ2-2 and V is TRBV29-1; 7 bases line up with TRBD2. V shed 2 bases, J shed 4 bases, and the junction held 7 bases outside the gene matches. The CDR3 consists of 15 residues. Germline CDR1 SQVTM, CDR2 ANQGSEA. Here the CDR3 DNA reads TGCAGCGTTGAAAGCGGGAATACATTCACCGGGGAGCTGTTTTTT. Amino acid sequence: CSVESGNTFTGELFF.

This clonotype was counted a few times. One base away lies a much larger clone, so this may be a sequencing read error. CDR3 DNA sequence: TGCGCCAGCAGCTTACAGCGGACAGGGGGAGCGAACGAGCAGTACTTC. Translating gives CASSLQRTGGANEQYF. This chain connects TRBV5-1 to TRBJ2-7; TRBD1 matches 10 bases. Per germline, CDR1 SGHRS and CDR2 YFSETQ. This CDR3 comprises 16 residues. J gave up 5 bases and V 2 bases, and 10 bases lay outside the gene matches. Looking up the rest from reference TRBV5-1 and TRBJ2-7 gives the full variable domain: KAGVTQTPRYLIKTRGQQVTLSCSPISGHRSVSWYQQTPGQGLQFLFEYFSETQRNKGNFPGRFSGRQFSNSRSEMNVSTLELGDSALYLCASSLQRTGGANEQYFGPGTRLTVT.

The chain carries TRBV11-2 and TRBJ2-7; 7 bases are shared with TRBD2. J gave up 0 bases and V 2 bases, and 4 bases lay outside the gene matches. The length of the CDR3 is 15 residues. The V gene's germline CDR1 is SGHAT and CDR2 FQNNGV. This CDR3 reads CASSLKRGVSYEQYF. In DNA, the CDR3 is TGTGCCAGCAGCTTAAAGCGGGGTGTCTCCTACGAGCAGTACTTC.

This clonotype occurred many times. The chain recombines TRBV5-1 with TRBJ2-1; D unclear. The CDR3 extends over 11 amino acids. CDR1 and CDR2 (germline): SGHRS, YFSETQ. V shed 7 bases and J shed 2 bases, with 4 bases lying between them. DNA for the CDR3: TGCGCCAGCCGAGCCTACAATGAGCAGTTCTTC. This codes for CASRAYNEQFF.

This clonotype has only a few counts. This rearrangement joins TRBV10-3 to TRBJ2-6, with unresolved D. Trimming cost V 3 bases and J 0 bases, with 6 bases left between them. The CDR3 length is 15 residues. Germline loops: CDR1 ENHRY, CDR2 SYGVKD. The CDR3, as DNA: TGTGCCATCAGTGAACCGGGCTCTGGGGCCAACGTCCTGACTTTC. Its translation is CAISEPGSGANVLTF.

CDR3 nucleotide sequence: TGTGCCATCGGGGCGGGCCAACCTCCTTACAATGAGCAGTTCTTC. Protein: CAIGAGQPPYNEQFF. The V call is TRBV10-3, the J call TRBJ2-1; perhaps D is TRBD1 or TRBD2 (5 bases each). The germline V gene encodes CDR1 ENHRY and CDR2 SYGVKD. The CDR3 is made up of 15 amino acids. The V end lost 8 bases, the J end lost 4 bases, and 18 bases lay between the germline ends.

The rearrangement uses TRBV19 and TRBJ1-5, with D tentatively TRBD1 (5 bases). Germline CDR1 and CDR2: LNHDA and SQIVND (reference sequence). The CDR3 is made up of 14 amino acids. Trimming cost V 10 bases and J 2 bases, with 15 bases left between them. The CDR3 reads CATTEGGGNQPQHF. The CDR3, as DNA: TGTGCCACGACGGAGGGAGGGGGCAATCAGCCCCAGCATTTT.

This clonotype showed up just once. This chain joins TRBV29-1 and TRBJ2-7, with TRBD2 matching over 9 bases. Per germline, CDR1 SQVTM and CDR2 ANQGSEA. The CDR3 covers 15 residues. Trimming cost V 4 bases and J 6 bases; bases outside gene matches: 13. CDR3 residues: CSVGDPASGIGEQYF. CDR3 coding DNA: TGCAGCGTTGGAGACCCAGCTAGCGGGATAGGCGAGCAGTACTTC.

This clonotype was counted ten times or more. The chain recombines TRBV7-9 with TRBJ2-7; TRBD2 aligns across 9 bases. Trimming at V came to 5 bases and at J to 4 bases, leaving 6 bases not matched to a gene. Germline loops: CDR1 SEHNR, CDR2 FQNEAQ (reference sequence). The CDR3 contains 14 residues. The CDR3 nucleotides are TGTGCCAGCAGCCCAGGGACTAGCCGGTACGAGCAGTACTTC. Translating it yields CASSPGTSRYEQYF.

The CDR3 DNA reads TGCAGTGCCGTTCACGCGGAGGGTGTGGGGAAAAACATTCAGTACTTC. Encoded protein: CSAVHAEGVGKNIQYF. The rearrangement links TRBV20-1 to TRBJ2-4, with D perhaps TRBD2 (6 bases). Between the trimmed V and J ends, which lost 6 bases and 4 bases, there was a span of 22 bases. The CDR3 contains 16 residues. The germline V gene encodes CDR1 DFQATT and CDR2 SNEGSKA (reference sequence).

A note on this clonotype: A much larger clone lies one base from this, so it may be a read error. The chain is built from TRBV7-2 and TRBJ2-7, with 13 bases identical to TRBD2. With 0 bases clipped from V and 7 bases from J, the junction kept 9 bases outside the gene matches. This CDR3 is built from 17 residues. Germline CDR1 SGHTA, CDR2 FQGNSA. In nucleotides, the CDR3 is TGTGCCAGCAGCTTAGCGGGACTAGCGGGGATATACAATGAGCAGTACTTC. It translates to CASSLAGLAGIYNEQYF.